This T cell receptor (beta chain) emerged from a study of blood T cell repertoires in COVID-19. Study-level background: Specimens from acute and convalescent COVID-19 originated in the United States, Italy and Spain. In each case, the material was cDNA or gDNA derived from T cells, B-cell-depleted T cells, or PBMCs.

Germline CDR1 MGHRA, CDR2 YSYEKL. V lost 4 bases and J lost 0, with 16 bases in between. The CDR3 spans 17 residues. Authors' methods: Nucleated cell number was recorded as an estimate derived from reference gene primer amplification. The data were produced by immunoSEQ multiplex PCR, yet TCRdb's version contains in-frame clones alone and is incomplete. V and J calls and clone size are given by that table; D and trimming were obtained from the DNA. The table lists roughly 50,000 clones, 65% to 90% of them singletons. This clonotype was obtained from an elderly woman with acute or convalescent COVID-19. V usage is TRBV4-1 and J usage is TRBJ2-1; TRBD1 might be the D (5 bases). The source material was peripheral blood. The CDR3 region has the DNA TGCGCCAGCAGCCTCGGTCCGACAGCGAGCTCCTACAATGAGCAGTTCTTC. Amino acids: CASSLGPTASSYNEQFF.